This TCR beta chain was sequenced for a study of blood T cell repertoires in COVID-19. Study in general: The samples span acute and convalescent COVID-19 from the United States, Italy and Spain.

Germline V gene data show CDR1 as KGHSH and CDR2 as LQKENI. The V gene end was trimmed by 5 bases and the J gene end by 5 bases; junction bases not matched to a gene: 5. The CDR3 is 13 amino acids. Methods used by the authors: Counts of nucleated cells, estimated from reference gene primer amplification, were obtained. Sequencing was performed with immunoSEQ multiplex PCR; in TCRdb, only in-frame clones are kept and a portion is missing. D and trimming were read from the DNA, whereas the V and J calls and clone size are those reported in that table. The sample includes about 150,000 clones, about 86% of them seen just once.

The chain joins TRBV18 to TRBJ1-2; 7 bases fit TRBD1. Material for sequencing was peripheral blood. The sequence came from a woman in her fifties or sixties with acute or convalescent COVID-19. The CDR3 is CASSFDRVYGYTF. CDR3 bases: TGTGCCAGCTCATTCGACAGGGTGTATGGCTACACCTTC.